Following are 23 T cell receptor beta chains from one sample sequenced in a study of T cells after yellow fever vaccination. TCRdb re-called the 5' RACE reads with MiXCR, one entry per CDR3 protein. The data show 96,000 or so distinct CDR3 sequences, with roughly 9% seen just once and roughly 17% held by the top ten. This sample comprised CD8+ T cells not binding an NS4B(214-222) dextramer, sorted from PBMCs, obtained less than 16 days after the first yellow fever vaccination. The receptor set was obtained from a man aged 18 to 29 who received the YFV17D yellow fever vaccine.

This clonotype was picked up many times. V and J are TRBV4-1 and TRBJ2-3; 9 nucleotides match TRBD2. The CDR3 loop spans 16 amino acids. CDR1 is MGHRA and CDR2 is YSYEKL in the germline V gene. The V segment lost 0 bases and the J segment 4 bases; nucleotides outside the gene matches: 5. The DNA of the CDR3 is TGCGCCAGCAGCCAAGAGGGACGCGGGGGGGCAGATACGCAGTATTTT. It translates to CASSQEGRGGADTQYF.

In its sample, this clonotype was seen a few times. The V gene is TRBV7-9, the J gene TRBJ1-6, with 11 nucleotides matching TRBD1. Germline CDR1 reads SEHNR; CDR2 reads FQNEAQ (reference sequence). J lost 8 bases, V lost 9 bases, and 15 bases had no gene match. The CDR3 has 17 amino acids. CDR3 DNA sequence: TGTGCCAGACTCCAACTTTGGGACAGGGGGGAAGATTCACCCCTCCACTTT. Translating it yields CARLQLWDRGEDSPLHF.

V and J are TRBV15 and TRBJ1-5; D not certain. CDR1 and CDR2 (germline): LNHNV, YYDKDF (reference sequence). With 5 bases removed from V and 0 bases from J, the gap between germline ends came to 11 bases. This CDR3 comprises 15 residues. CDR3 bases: TGTGCCACCAGCGAGACACCTAATAGCAATCAGCCCCAGCATTTT. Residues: CATSETPNSNQPQHF.

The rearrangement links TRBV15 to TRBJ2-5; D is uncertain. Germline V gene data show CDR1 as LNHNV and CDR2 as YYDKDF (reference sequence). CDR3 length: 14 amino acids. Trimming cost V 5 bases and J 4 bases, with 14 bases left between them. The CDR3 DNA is TGTGCCACCAGCCGAATAGGGCCTGGAGAGACCCAGTACTTC. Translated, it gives CATSRIGPGETQYF. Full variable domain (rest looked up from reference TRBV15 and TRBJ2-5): DAMVIQNPRYQVTQFGKPVTLSCSQTLNHNVMYWYQQKSSQAPKLLFHYYDKDFNNEADTPDNFQSRRPNTSFCFLDIRSPGLGDTAMYLCATSRIGPGETQYFGPGTRLLVL.

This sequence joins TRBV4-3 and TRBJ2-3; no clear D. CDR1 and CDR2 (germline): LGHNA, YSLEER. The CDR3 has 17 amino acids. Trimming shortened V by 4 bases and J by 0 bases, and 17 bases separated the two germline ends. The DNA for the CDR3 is TGCGCCAGCAGCCCCTACCCGACAAGTTCTAGCACAGATACGCAGTATTTT. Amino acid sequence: CASSPYPTSSSTDTQYF.

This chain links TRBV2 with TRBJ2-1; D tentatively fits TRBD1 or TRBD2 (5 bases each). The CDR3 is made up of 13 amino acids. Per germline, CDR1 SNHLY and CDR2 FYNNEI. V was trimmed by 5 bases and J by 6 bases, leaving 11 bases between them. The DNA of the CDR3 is TGTGCCAGCAGTATCGGGACCACCAATGAGCAGTTCTTC. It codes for CASSIGTTNEQFF. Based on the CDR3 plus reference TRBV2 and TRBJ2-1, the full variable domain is EPEVTQTPSHQVTQMGQEVILRCVPISNHLYFYWYRQILGQKVEFLVSFYNNEISEKSEIFDDQFSVERPDGSNFTLKIRSTKLEDSAMYFCASSIGTTNEQFFGPGTRLTVL.

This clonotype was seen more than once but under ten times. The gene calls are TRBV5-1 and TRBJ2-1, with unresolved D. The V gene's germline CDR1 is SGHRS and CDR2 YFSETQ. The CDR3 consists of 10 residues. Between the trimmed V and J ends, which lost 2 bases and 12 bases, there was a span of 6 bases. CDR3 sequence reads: CASSLRAQFF. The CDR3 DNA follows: TGCGCCAGCAGCTTAAGGGCGCAGTTCTTC.

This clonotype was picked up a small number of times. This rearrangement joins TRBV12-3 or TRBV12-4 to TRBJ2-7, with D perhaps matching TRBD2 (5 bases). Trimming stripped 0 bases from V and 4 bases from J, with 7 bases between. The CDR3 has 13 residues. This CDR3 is CASSLALVYEQYF. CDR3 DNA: TGTGCCAGCAGTTTAGCACTAGTTTACGAGCAGTACTTC.

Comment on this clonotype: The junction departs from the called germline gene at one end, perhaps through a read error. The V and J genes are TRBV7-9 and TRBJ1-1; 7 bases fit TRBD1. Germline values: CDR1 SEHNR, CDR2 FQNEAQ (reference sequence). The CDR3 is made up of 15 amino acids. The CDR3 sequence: CAGSARQGGNTEAFF. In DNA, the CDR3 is TGTGCCGGCAGCGCCAGACAGGGAGGGAACACTGAAGCTTTCTTT.

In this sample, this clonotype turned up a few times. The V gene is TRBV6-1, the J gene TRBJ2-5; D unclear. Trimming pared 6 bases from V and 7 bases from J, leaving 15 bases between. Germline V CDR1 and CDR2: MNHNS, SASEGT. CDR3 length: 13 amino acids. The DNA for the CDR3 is TGTGCCAGCAGACACGGAGACTTGAGGACCCAGTACTTC. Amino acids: CASRHGDLRTQYF.

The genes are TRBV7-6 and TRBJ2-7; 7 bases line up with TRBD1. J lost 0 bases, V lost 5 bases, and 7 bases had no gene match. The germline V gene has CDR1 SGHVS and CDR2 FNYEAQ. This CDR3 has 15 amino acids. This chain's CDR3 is CASSPWAGGSYEQYF. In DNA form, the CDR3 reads TGTGCCAGCAGCCCCTGGGCAGGGGGCTCCTACGAGCAGTACTTC.

CDR3 in DNA: TGTGCCATCAGGCGGGACATGAACACAGATACGCAGTATTTT. Amino acid sequence: CAIRRDMNTDTQYF. This sequence joins TRBV19 and TRBJ2-3; TRBD1 or TRBD2 may be the D gene (6 bases each). Trimming cost V 10 bases and J 2 bases, with 16 bases left between them. This CDR3 is 14 amino acids long. Germline V gives CDR1 LNHDA, CDR2 SQIVND (reference sequence).

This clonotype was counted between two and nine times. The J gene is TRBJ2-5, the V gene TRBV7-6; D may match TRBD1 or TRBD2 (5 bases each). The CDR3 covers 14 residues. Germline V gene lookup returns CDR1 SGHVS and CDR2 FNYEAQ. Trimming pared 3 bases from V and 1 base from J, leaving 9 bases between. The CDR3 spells CASSLGTIQETQYF. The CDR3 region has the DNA TGTGCCAGCAGCTTGGGGACCATCCAAGAGACCCAGTACTTC.

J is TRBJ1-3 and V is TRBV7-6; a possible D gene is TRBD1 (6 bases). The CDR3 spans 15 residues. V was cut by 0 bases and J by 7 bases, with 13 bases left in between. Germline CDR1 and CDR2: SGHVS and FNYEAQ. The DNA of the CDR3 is TGTGCCAGCAGCTTAGCGCTAGACAGGACTAACACCATATATTTT. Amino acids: CASSLALDRTNTIYF.

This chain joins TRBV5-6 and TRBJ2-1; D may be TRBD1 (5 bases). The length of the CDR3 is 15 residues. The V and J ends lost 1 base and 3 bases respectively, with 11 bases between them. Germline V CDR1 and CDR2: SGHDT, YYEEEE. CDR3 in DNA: TGTGCCAGCAGCTTGTTAAGGGGAAACTACAATGAGCAGTTCTTC. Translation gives CASSLLRGNYNEQFF.

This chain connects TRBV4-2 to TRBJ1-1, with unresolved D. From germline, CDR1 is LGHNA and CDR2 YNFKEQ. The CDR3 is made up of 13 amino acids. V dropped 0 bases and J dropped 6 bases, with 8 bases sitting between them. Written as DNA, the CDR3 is TGTGCCAGCAGCCAAGATGGGGTATCTGAAGCTTTCTTT. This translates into CASSQDGVSEAFF.

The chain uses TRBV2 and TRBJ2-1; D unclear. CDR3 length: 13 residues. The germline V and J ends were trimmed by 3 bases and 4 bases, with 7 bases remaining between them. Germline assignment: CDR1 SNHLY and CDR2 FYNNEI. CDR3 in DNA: TGTGCCAGCAGTGATAGAGGTTACAATGAGCAGTTCTTC. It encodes CASSDRGYNEQFF.

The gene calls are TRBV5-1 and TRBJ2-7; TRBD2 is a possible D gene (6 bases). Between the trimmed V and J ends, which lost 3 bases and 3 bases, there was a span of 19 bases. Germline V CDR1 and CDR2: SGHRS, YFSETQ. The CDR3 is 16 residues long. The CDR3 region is CASSSLAEGNNYEQYF. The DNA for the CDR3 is TGCGCCAGCAGCTCACTGGCGGAGGGAAACAACTACGAGCAGTACTTC.

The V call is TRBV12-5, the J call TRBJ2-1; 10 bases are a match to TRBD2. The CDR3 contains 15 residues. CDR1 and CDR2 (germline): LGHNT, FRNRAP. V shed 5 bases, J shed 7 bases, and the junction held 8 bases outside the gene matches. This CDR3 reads CASGPLSGGLNEQFF. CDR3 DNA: TGTGCTAGTGGTCCCCTTAGCGGGGGGCTTAATGAGCAGTTCTTC.

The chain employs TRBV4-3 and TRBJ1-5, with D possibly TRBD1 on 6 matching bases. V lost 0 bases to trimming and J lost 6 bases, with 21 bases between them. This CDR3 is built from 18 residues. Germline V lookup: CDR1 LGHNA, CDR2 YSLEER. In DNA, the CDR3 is TGCGCCAGCAGCCAAGACTTAATTAGTACAGCAGGGGTTCAGCCCCAGCATTTT. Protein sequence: CASSQDLISTAGVQPQHF.

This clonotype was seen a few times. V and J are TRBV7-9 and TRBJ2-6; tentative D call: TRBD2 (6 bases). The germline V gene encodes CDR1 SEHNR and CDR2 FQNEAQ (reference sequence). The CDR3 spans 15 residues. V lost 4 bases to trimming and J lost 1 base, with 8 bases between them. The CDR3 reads CASSWAGSGANVLTF. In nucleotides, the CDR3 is TGTGCCAGCAGCTGGGCGGGGTCTGGGGCCAACGTCCTGACTTTC.

The CDR3, as DNA: TGCGCCAGCAGGGATACGTACGAGCAGTACTTC. Its translation: CASRDTYEQYF. The chain is built from TRBV10-2 and TRBJ2-7, with unresolved D. This CDR3 is built from 11 residues. Germline assignment: CDR1 WSHSY and CDR2 SAAADI. V was shortened by 6 bases and J by 4 bases, with 7 bases between the two germline ends.

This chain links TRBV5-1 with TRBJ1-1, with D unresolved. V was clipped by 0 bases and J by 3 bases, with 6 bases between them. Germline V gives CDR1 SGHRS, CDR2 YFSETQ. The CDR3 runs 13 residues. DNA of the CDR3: TGCGCCAGCAGCTTGGACAGACACACTGAAGCTTTCTTT. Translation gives CASSLDRHTEAFF. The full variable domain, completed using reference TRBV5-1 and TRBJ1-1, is KAGVTQTPRYLIKTRGQQVTLSCSPISGHRSVSWYQQTPGQGLQFLFEYFSETQRNKGNFPGRFSGRQFSNSRSEMNVSTLELGDSALYLCASSLDRHTEAFFGQGTRLTVV.